This TCR beta chain stems from a study of control samples from healthy donors and cancer patients. The data were produced by immunoSEQ multiplex PCR, yet TCRdb's version contains in-frame clones alone and is incomplete. The sample lists some 130,000 clones, 90% occurring once. Germline CDR1 and CDR2: DFQATT and SNEGSKA (reference sequence). V lost 3 bases and J lost 0, with 11 bases in between. This CDR3 spans 15 amino acids. This TCR was recovered from a man between 35 and 55 years old in good health. Sequencing input: blood. V is TRBV20-1 and J is TRBJ2-2; no definite D call. For the CDR3, the DNA is TGCAGTGCTAGTGCAGGAAACACGAACACCGGGGAGCTGTTTTTT. Its protein is CSASAGNTNTGELFF.